This record concerns one T cell receptor (beta chain) sequence. The CDR3 spans 15 residues. Germline V CDR1 and CDR2: MDHEN, SYDVKM. V gave up 4 bases and J gave up 2 bases, with 12 bases separating them. This specimen comes from a study of blood T cell repertoires in COVID-19. On the study more broadly: PBMCs, B-cell-depleted T cells, or T cells provided the cDNA or gDNA that made up the material.

How the authors handled the data: Reference gene primer amplification gave estimated nucleated cell counts. Clones were sequenced by immunoSEQ multiplex PCR, and TCRdb holds only the in-frame ones, with some missing. That table furnishes V, J and clone size, whereas the DNA furnished D and trimming. The table lists 200,000 to 250,000 clones, around 86% of them singletons, with 3.5% to 4.5% in the top ten. Recruits, aged roughly 18 to 89 years, lived in 20 to 30 US areas. The specimen sequenced was PBMCs or T cells enriched from blood (not recorded which). The V and J genes are TRBV28 and TRBJ2-1; TRBD1 is a possible D gene (5 bases). This sequence originates from a middle-aged woman with acute COVID-19. This CDR3 is CASSSFLGAYNEQFF. The CDR3 DNA reads TGTGCCAGCAGTTCCTTCCTAGGGGCCTACAATGAGCAGTTCTTC.